This paragraph reports one T cell receptor beta chain. What it binds is not known. This CDR3 contains 15 residues. In germline, CDR1 is DFQATT, CDR2 SNEGSKA (reference sequence). The germline V and J ends were trimmed by 1 base and 2 bases, with 13 bases remaining between them. This entry is derived from a study of post-analysis software for immune sequencing data. Whole-study results and caveats: In patients, TRBV5-6, TRBV5-1 and TRBV20-1 belonged to four or five TRBV segments found more frequently than in controls.

Prepared TCR beta cDNA libraries contained unique molecular identifiers. In TCRdb, the PCR reads were re-called with MiXCR into one record per CDR3 protein. Seen here are hundreds of thousands of distinct CDR3 sequences, 45% observed once, and the top ten hold 12%. The clonotype was recovered from a girl between 10 and 17 years old with multiple sclerosis. The rearrangement uses TRBV20-1 and TRBJ2-3; D could derive from TRBD1 or TRBD2 (5 bases each). Sequencing was performed on blood. CDR3 residues: CSARGDEIYTDTQYF. The CDR3 DNA follows: TGCAGTGCTAGAGGGGACGAGATTTACACAGATACGCAGTATTTT.